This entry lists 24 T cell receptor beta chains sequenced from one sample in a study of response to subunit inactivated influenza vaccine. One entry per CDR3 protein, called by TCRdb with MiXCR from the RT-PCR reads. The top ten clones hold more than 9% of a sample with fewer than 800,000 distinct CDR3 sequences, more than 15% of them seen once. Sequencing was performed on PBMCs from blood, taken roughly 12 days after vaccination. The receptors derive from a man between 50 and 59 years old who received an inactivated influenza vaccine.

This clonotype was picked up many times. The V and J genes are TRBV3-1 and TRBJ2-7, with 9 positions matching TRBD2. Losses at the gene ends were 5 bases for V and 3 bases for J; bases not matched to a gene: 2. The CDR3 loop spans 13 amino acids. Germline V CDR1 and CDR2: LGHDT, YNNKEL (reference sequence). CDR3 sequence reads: CASSSGGIYEQYF. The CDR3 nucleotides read TGTGCCAGCAGCAGCGGGGGGATCTACGAGCAGTACTTC.

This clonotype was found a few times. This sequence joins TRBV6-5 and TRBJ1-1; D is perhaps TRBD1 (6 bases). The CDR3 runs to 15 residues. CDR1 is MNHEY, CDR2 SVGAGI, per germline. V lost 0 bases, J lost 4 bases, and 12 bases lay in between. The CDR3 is CASSYSSGAGTEAFF. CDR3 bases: TGTGCCAGCAGTTACTCATCGGGGGCCGGCACTGAAGCTTTCTTT.

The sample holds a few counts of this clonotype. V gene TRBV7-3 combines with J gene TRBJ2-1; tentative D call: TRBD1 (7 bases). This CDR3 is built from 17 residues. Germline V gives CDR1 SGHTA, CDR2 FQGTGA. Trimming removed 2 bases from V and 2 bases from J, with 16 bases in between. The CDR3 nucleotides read TGTGCCAGCAGCTTAGGTTTTCGGGGGACAGCCTACAATGAGCAGTTCTTC. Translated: CASSLGFRGTAYNEQFF.

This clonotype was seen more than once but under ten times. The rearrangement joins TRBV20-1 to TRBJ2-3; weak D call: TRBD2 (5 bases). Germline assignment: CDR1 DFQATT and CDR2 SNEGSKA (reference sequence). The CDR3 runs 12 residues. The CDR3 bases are TGCACTGCCGGGAAGACCACAGATACGCAGTATTTT. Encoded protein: CTAGKTTDTQYF.

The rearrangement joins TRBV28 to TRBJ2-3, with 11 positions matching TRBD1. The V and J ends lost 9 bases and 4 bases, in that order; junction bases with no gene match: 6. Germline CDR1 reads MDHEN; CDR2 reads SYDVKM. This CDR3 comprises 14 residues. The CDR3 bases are TGTGCCAGTGGGGGACAGGGGGTCTCAGATACGCAGTATTTT. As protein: CASGGQGVSDTQYF.

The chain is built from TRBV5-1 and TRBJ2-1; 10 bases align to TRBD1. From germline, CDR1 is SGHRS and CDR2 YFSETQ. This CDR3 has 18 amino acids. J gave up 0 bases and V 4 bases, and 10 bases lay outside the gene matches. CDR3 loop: CASSLGTGALSSYNEQFF. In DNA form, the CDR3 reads TGCGCCAGCAGCCTCGGGACAGGGGCCCTAAGCTCCTACAATGAGCAGTTCTTC.

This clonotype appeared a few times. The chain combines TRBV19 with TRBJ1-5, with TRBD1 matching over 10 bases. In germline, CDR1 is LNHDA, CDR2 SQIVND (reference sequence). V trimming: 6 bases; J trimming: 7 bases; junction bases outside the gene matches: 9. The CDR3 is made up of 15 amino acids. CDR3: CASRSGTGEGQPQHF. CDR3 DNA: TGTGCCAGTAGATCCGGGACAGGGGAAGGGCAGCCCCAGCATTTT.

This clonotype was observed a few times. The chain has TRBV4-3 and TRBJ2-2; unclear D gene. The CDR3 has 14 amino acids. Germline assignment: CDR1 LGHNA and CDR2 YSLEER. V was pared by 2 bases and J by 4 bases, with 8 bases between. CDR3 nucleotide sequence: TGCGCCAGCAGCCAACTCAAAACCACCGGGGAGCTGTTTTTT. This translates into CASSQLKTTGELFF.

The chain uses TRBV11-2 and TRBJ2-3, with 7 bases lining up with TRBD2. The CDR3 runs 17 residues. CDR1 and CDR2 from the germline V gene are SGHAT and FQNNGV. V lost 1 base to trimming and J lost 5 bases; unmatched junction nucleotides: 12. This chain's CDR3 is CASSLVYSGGPRDTQYF. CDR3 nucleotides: TGTGCCAGCAGCTTAGTGTATTCGGGGGGACCGCGAGATACGCAGTATTTT.

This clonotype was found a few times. In nucleotides, the CDR3 is TGTGCCAGCGCAGACGGACCCACGACTGAAGCTTTCTTT. The encoded protein is CASADGPTTEAFF. The J gene is TRBJ1-1, the V gene TRBV6-2 or TRBV6-3; D remains ambiguous. This CDR3 has 13 amino acids. The V end was cut by 8 bases, the J end by 5 bases, with 15 bases between. Per the germline V gene, CDR1 is MNHEY and CDR2 is SVGEGT.

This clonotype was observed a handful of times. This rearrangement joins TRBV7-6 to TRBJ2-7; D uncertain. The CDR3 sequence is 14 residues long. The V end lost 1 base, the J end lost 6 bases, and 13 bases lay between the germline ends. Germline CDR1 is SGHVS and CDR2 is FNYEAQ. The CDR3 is CASSLGRSGSEQYF. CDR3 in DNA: TGTGCCAGCAGCTTAGGGCGTAGTGGTAGCGAGCAGTACTTC.

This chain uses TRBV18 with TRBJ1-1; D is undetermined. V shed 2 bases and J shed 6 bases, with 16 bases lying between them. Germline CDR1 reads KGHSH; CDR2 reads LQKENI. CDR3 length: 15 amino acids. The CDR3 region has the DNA TGTGCCAGCTCACCAGGGGAGGGCAGAAGCGCTGAAGCTTTCTTT. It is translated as CASSPGEGRSAEAFF.

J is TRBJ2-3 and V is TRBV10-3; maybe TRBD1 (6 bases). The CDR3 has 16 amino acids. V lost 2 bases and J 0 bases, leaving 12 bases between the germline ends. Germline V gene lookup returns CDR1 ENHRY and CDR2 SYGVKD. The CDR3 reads CAISEGTTISTDTQYF. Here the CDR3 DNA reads TGTGCCATCAGTGAGGGGACAACGATTAGCACAGATACGCAGTATTTT.

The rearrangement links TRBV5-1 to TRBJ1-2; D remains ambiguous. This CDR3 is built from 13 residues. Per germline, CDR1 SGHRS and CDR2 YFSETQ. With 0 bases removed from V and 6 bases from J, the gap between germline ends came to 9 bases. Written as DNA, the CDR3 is TGCGCCAGCAGCTTGGAACCCCGGGATGGCTACACCTTC. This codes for CASSLEPRDGYTF. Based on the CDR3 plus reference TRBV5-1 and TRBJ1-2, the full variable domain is KAGVTQTPRYLIKTRGQQVTLSCSPISGHRSVSWYQQTPGQGLQFLFEYFSETQRNKGNFPGRFSGRQFSNSRSEMNVSTLELGDSALYLCASSLEPRDGYTFGSGTRLTVV.

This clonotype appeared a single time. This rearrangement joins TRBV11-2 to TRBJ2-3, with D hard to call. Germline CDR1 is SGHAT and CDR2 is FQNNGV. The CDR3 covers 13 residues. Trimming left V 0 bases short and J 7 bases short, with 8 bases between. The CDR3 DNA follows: TGTGCCAGCAGCTTAGACACACTCTATACGCAGTATTTT. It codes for CASSLDTLYTQYF.

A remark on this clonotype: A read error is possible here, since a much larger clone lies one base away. The CDR3 coding sequence is TGCAGTGCTAGTAGAGAGAGGGGCCTACAGCAGTACTTC. Amino acids: CSASRERGLQQYF. This chain uses TRBV20-1 with TRBJ2-7; D is tentatively TRBD1 or TRBD2 (5 bases each). V was pared by 3 bases and J by 8 bases, with 17 bases between. The CDR3 contains 13 residues. Germline-derived CDR1 and CDR2 are DFQATT and SNEGSKA (reference sequence).

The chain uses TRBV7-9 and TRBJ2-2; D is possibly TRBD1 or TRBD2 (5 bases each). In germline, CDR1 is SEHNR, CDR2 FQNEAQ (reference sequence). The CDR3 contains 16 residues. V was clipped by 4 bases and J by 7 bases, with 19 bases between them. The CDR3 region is CASSSEVGTEYGELFF. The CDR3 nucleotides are TGTGCCAGCAGCTCTGAGGTGGGGACCGAGTACGGGGAGCTGTTTTTT.

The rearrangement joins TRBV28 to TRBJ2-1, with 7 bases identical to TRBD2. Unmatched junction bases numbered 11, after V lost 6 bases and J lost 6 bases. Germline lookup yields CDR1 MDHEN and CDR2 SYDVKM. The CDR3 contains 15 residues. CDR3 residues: CASRLGLVLGNEQFF. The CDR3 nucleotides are TGTGCCAGCAGGCTAGGACTAGTGCTAGGCAATGAGCAGTTCTTC.

The CDR3: CASRRQGDDIQYF. CDR3 coding DNA: TGTGCCAGTAGGAGACAGGGAGATGACATTCAGTACTTC. This chain links TRBV19 with TRBJ2-4; 7 nucleotides match TRBD1. The germline V gene has CDR1 LNHDA and CDR2 SQIVND (reference sequence). The CDR3 covers 13 residues. V lost 6 bases to trimming and J lost 8 bases; unmatched junction nucleotides: 7.

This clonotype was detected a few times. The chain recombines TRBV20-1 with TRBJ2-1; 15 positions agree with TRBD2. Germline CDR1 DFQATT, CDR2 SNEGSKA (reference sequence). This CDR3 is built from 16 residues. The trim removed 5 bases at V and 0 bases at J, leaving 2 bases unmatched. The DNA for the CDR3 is TGCAGTGCTCAGGGACTAGCGGGAGGCTCCTACAATGAGCAGTTCTTC. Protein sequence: CSAQGLAGGSYNEQFF.

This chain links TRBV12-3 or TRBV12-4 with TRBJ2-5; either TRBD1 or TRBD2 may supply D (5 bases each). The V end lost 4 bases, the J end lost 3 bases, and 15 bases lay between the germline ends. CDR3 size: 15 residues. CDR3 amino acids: CASSSPGRGKETQYF. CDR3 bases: TGTGCCAGCAGTTCCCCGGGCCGGGGCAAAGAGACCCAGTACTTC.

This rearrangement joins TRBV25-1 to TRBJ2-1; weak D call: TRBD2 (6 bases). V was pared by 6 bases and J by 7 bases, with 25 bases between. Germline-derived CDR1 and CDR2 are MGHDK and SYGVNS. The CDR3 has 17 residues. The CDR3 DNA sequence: TGTGCCAGCAGCGCCGATGTTTGGGGAGGTGTCCTAAATGAGCAGTTCTTC. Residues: CASSADVWGGVLNEQFF.

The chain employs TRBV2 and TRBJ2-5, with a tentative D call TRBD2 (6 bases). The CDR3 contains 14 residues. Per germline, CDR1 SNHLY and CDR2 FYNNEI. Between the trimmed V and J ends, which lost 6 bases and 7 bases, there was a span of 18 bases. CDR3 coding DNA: TGTGCCAGCAGCACGGGAGACGGACGTGGGACCCAGTACTTC. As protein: CASSTGDGRGTQYF. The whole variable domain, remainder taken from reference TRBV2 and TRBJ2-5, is EPEVTQTPSHQVTQMGQEVILRCVPISNHLYFYWYRQILGQKVEFLVSFYNNEISEKSEIFDDQFSVERPDGSNFTLKIRSTKLEDSAMYFCASSTGDGRGTQYFGPGTRLLVL.

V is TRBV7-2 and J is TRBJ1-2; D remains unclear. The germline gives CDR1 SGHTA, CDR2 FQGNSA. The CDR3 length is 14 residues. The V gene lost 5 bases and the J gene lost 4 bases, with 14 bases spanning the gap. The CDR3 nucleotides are TGTGCCAGCAGCGGGAGCAGTAGCATCTATGGCTACACCTTC. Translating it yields CASSGSSSIYGYTF.